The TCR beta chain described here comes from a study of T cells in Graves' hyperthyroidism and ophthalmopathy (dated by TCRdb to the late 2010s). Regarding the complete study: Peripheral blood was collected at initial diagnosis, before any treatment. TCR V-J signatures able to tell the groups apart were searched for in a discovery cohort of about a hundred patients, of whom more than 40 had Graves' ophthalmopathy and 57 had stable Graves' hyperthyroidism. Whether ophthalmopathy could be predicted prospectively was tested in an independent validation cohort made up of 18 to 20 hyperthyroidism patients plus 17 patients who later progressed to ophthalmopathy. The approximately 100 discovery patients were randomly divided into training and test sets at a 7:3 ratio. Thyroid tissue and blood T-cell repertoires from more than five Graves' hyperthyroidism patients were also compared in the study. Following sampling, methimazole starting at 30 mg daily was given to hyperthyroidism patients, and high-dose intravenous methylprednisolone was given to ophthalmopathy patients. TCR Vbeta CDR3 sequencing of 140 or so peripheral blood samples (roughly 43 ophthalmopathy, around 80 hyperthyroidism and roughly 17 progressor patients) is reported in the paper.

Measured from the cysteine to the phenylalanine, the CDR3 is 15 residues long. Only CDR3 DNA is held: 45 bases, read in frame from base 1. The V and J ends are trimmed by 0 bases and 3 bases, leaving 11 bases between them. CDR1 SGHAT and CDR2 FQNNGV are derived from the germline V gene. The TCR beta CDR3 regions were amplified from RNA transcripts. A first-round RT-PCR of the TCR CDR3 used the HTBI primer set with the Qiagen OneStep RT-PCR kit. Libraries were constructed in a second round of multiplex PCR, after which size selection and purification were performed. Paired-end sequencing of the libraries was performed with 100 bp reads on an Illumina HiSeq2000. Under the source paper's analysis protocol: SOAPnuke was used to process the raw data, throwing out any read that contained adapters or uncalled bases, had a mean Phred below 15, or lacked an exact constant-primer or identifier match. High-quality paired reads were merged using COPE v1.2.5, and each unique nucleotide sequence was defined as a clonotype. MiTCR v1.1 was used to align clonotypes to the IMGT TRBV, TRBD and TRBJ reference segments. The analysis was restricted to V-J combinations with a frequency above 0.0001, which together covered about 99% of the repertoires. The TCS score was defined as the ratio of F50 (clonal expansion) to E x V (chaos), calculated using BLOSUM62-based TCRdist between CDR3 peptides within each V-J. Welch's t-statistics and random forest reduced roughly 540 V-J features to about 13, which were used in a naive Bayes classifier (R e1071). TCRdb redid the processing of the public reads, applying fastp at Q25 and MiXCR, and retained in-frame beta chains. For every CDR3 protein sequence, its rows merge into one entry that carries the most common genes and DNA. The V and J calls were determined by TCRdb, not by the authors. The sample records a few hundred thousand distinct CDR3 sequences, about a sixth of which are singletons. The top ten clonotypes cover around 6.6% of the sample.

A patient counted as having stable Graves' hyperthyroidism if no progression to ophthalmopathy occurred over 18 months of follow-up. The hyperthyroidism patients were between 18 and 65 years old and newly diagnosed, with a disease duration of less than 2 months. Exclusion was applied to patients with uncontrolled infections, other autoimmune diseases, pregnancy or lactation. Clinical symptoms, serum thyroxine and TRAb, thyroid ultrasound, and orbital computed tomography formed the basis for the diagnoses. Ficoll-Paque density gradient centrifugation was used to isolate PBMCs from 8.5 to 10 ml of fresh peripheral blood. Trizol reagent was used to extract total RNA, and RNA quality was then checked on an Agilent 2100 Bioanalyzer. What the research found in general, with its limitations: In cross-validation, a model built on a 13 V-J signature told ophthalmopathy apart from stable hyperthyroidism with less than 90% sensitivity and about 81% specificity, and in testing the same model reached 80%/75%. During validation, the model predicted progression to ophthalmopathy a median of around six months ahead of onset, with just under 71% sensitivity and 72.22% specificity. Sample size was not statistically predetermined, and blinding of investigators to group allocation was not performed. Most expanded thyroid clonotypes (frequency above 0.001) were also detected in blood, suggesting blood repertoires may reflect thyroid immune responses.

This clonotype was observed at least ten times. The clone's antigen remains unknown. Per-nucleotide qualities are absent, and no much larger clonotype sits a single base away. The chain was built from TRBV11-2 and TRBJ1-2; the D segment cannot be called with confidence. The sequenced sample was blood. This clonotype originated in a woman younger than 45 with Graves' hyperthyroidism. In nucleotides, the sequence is TGTGCCAGCAGCTTAGATCTTCAAAGGGACTATGGCTACACCTTC. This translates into CASSLDLQRDYGYTF.